This TCR beta chain was recorded in a study of OX40 agonist ivuxolimab in advanced cancers. Libraries were prepared by immunoSEQ multiplex PCR; TCRdb keeps only in-frame clonotypes and omits some of them. The repertoire has over 55,000 clones, over 90% of them found once; the top ten carry roughly 14%. Turning to this clone: This specimen includes other DNA sequences encoding the same CDR3.

The ends were cut back, 3 bases at V and 9 bases at J, with 6 bases in the middle. The length of the CDR3 is 11 residues. Germline CDR1 reads LNHDA; CDR2 reads SQIVND (reference sequence). The TCR originated in an adult with an advanced solid tumor such as melanoma, head and neck, liver or kidney cancer. The material sequenced was CD4+ or CD8+ T cells sorted from blood, taken in a trial of the OX40 agonist ivuxolimab. The V and J genes are TRBV19 and TRBJ2-1, with a weak D call TRBD2 (6 bases). CDR3 protein: CASSIGSEQFF. CDR3 coding DNA: TGTGCCAGTAGTATCGGGAGTGAGCAGTTCTTC.